These 13 T cell receptor beta chains were all obtained from the same sample, sequenced in a study of CD8 T cells in ankylosing spondylitis (dated by TCRdb to about 2017). The method behind the library was 5' RACE. TCRdb names Illumina HiSeq 2500 as the instrument used. Through fastp at Q25 and MiXCR, TCRdb rebuilt clones from the public reads, retaining in-frame beta chains. Each CDR3 protein gets just one entry, which takes the most common genes and DNA from the rows behind it. Counted in this sample were approximately 130,000 distinct CDR3 sequences; approximately 9.7% of them appeared once. The ten largest clonotypes hold approximately 3.3% of the sample. Material for sequencing was blood, either unsorted or a sorted T cell fraction (not recorded which). The source is a male donor with ankylosing spondylitis or in good health (not recorded which).

The table lists this clonotype with many counts. V usage is TRBV15 and J usage is TRBJ1-1; possible D gene TRBD1, 5 bases. The CDR3 sequence is 13 residues long. The V and J ends lost 2 bases and 4 bases respectively, with 8 bases between them. CDR1 is LNHNV and CDR2 is YYDKDF in the germline V gene (reference sequence). The CDR3 DNA sequence: TGTGCCACCAGCAGACAGGGAGGCACTGAAGCTTTCTTT. It translates to CATSRQGGTEAFF.

This clonotype was seen repeatedly, ten times or more. The chain links TRBV12-3 or TRBV12-4 to TRBJ2-1; TRBD2 matches at 8 bases. With V trimmed by 1 base and J by 2 bases, 1 base remained unmatched. This CDR3 region has 15 residues. For the CDR3, the DNA is TGTGCCAGCAGTTTAGAGGGACTAGCCTACAATGAGCAGTTCTTC. Protein product: CASSLEGLAYNEQFF.

This clonotype occurred many times. The genes are TRBV5-1 and TRBJ1-1; no definite D call. Trimming took off 0 bases at V and 1 base at J, with 7 bases between the two ends. CDR3 size: 14 residues. Germline-derived CDR1 and CDR2 are SGHRS and YFSETQ. The CDR3 bases are TGCGCCAGCAGCTTGGACGGGCGGAACACTGAAGCTTTCTTT. Residues: CASSLDGRNTEAFF.

Many counts were recorded for this clonotype. The V call is TRBV6-1, the J call TRBJ2-7, with TRBD2 as a possible D gene (6 bases). The CDR3 is 16 residues long. Germline V gene sequence: CDR1 MNHNS, CDR2 SASEGT. V was cut by 7 bases and J by 4 bases, with 23 bases left in between. DNA of the CDR3: TGTGCCAGCACCAATCGTGGACGGGAGAATAGGTACGAGCAGTACTTC. Protein sequence: CASTNRGRENRYEQYF.

This clonotype was detected many times. CDR3 region: CASSGHRQAKGNQPQHF. CDR3 DNA: TGTGCCAGCAGTGGACATAGACAGGCGAAGGGAAATCAGCCCCAGCATTTT. The rearrangement links TRBV12-3 or TRBV12-4 to TRBJ1-5; possible D gene TRBD1, 6 bases. CDR3 size: 17 residues. The germline V and J ends were trimmed by 5 bases and 4 bases, with 21 bases remaining between them.

This clonotype has only a few counts. The chain joins TRBV12-3 or TRBV12-4 to TRBJ2-6; the D gene is possibly TRBD2 (5 bases). V was cut by 3 bases and J by 0 bases, with 12 bases left in between. CDR3 length: 17 amino acids. The CDR3 sequence is CASSFGDGSSGANVLTF. CDR3 sequence (DNA): TGTGCCAGCAGTTTCGGGGATGGGAGCTCTGGGGCCAACGTCCTGACTTTC.

This rearrangement joins TRBV27 to TRBJ2-7; 11 positions match TRBD2. The CDR3 runs 15 residues. The germline V gene has CDR1 MNHEY and CDR2 SMNVEV (reference sequence). The V segment lost 5 bases and the J segment 3 bases; nucleotides outside the gene matches: 6. The CDR3 loop reads CASSPRGLADYEQYF. The CDR3 nucleotides read TGTGCCAGCAGTCCCAGGGGACTAGCGGACTACGAGCAGTACTTC.

The chain joins TRBV10-3 to TRBJ2-3; no firm D call. Trimming took off 4 bases at V and 5 bases at J, with 7 bases between the two ends. Looked up from germline, CDR1 is ENHRY and CDR2 is SYGVKD. The CDR3 is 12 amino acids. The CDR3 DNA follows: TGTGCCATCAGTGTAGGTGGAGATACGCAGTATTTT. Its protein is CAISVGGDTQYF.

This clonotype was seen only a few times. The CDR3 nucleotides are TGTGCCACCGCCCAAGTGCCCACAGATACGCAGTATTTT. It codes for CATAQVPTDTQYF. The J gene is TRBJ2-3, the V gene TRBV4-2; D gene uncertain. Per the germline V gene, CDR1 is LGHNA and CDR2 is YNFKEQ. The CDR3 spans 13 residues. V lost 10 bases, J lost 2 bases, and 13 bases lay in between.

There are many counts of this clonotype. J is TRBJ1-1 and V is TRBV12-3 or TRBV12-4; unclear D gene. The V end was cut by 3 bases, the J end by 1 base, with 6 bases between. The CDR3 is made up of 13 amino acids. CDR3 residues: CASSFKANTEAFF. Here the CDR3 DNA reads TGTGCCAGCAGTTTTAAGGCGAACACTGAAGCTTTCTTT.

This clonotype occurred many times. The V call is TRBV19, the J call TRBJ2-6; 9 bases match TRBD1. CDR1 and CDR2 from the germline V gene are LNHDA and SQIVND (reference sequence). The CDR3 length is 15 residues. V dropped 9 bases and J dropped 1; count of bases not matched to a gene: 4. The CDR3 sequence: CASRDRVSGANVLTF. The CDR3 DNA reads TGTGCCAGCCGGGACAGGGTTTCTGGGGCCAACGTCCTGACTTTC.

This clonotype came up a few times. The chain has TRBV19 and TRBJ2-1; 10 bases agree with TRBD2. V was pared by 5 bases and J by 4 bases, with 14 bases of the junction left unmatched. The V gene's germline CDR1 is LNHDA and CDR2 SQIVND (reference sequence). This CDR3 is 18 amino acids long. CDR3: CASSSPTKREGGYNEQFF. Here the CDR3 DNA reads TGTGCCAGTAGTTCCCCCACCAAGCGGGAGGGAGGGTACAATGAGCAGTTCTTC.

The sample holds a few counts of this clonotype. The chain links TRBV13 to TRBJ2-7; D is possibly TRBD2 (6 bases). Trimming shortened V by 0 bases and J by 9 bases, and 15 bases separated the two germline ends. The CDR3 loop spans 14 amino acids. The germline V gene has CDR1 PRHDT and CDR2 FYEKMQ (reference sequence). The CDR3 DNA sequence: TGTGCCAGCAGCTTAGGCCCGGGAGAAAGAGGGCAGTACTTC. Encoded protein: CASSLGPGERGQYF.